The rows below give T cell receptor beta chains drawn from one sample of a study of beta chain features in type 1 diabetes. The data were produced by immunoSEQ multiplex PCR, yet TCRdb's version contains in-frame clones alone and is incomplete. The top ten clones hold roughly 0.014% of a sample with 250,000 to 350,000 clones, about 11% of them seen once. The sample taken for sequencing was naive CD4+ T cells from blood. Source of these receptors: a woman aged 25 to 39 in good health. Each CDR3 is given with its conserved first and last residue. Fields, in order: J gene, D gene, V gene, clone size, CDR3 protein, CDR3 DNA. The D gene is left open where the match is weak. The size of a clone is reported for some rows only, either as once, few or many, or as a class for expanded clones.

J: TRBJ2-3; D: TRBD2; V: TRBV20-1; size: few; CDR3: CSASGTSGIHF; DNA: TGCAGTGCTAGCGGCACTAGCGGGATACATTTT
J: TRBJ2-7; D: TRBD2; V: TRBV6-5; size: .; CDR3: CASSRLAGVYEQYF; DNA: TGTGCCAGCAGCCGACTAGCGGGAGTATACGAGCAGTACTTC
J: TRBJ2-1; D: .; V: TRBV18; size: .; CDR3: CASSPTRVGDEQFF; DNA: TGTGCCAGCTCACCCACCAGGGTTGGCGATGAGCAGTTCTTC
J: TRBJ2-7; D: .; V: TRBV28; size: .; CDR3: CASRTESSYEQYF; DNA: TGTGCCAGCAGGACAGAAAGCTCCTACGAGCAGTACTTC
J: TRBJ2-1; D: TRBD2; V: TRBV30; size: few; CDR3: CAWSAGTSSYNEQFF; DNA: TGTGCCTGGAGCGCCGGGACTAGCTCCTACAATGAGCAGTTCTTC
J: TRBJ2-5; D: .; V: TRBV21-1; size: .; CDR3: CASSVAGGRETQYF; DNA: TGTGCCAGCAGCGTTGCGGGAGGGCGAGAGACCCAGTACTTC
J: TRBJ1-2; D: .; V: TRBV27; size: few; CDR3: CASSRSGGNYGYTF; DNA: TGTGCCAGCAGTAGGAGCGGAGGGAACTATGGCTACACCTTC
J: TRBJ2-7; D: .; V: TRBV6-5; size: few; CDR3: CASSNRFYEQYF; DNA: TGTGCCAGCAGCAACAGGTTTTACGAGCAGTACTTC
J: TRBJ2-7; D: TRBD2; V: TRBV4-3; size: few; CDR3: CASSQGWVQRELYEQYF; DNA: TGCGCCAGCAGCCAAGGATGGGTTCAGCGGGAGTTATACGAGCAGTACTTC
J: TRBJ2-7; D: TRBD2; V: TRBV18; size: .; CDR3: CASSPIPLAGGYEQYF; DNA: TGTGCCAGCTCACCTATTCCACTAGCGGGAGGTTACGAGCAGTACTTC
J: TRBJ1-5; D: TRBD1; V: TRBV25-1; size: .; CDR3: CASSDGQAYSNQPQHF; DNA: TGTGCCAGCAGTGATGGACAGGCGTATAGCAATCAGCCCCAGCATTTT
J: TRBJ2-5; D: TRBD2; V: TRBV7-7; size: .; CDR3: CASSPVGTSEETQYF; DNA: TGTGCTAGCAGCCCGGTCGGGACTAGTGAAGAGACCCAGTACTTC
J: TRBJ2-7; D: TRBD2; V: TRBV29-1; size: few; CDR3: CSRGGWAYEQYF; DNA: TGCAGCCGCGGGGGGTGGGCCTACGAGCAGTACTTC
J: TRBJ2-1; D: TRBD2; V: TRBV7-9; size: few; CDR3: CASSATGTSGSFNEQFF; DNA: TGTGCCAGCAGCGCAACCGGGACTAGCGGGAGTTTCAATGAGCAGTTCTTC
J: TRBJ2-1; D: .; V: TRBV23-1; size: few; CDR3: CASSQNISGGNGNNEQFF; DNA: TGCGCCAGCAGTCAAAATATATCTGGCGGGAACGGTAATAATGAGCAGTTCTTC
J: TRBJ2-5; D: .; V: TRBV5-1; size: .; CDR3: CASRGKGYQETQYF; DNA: TGCGCCAGCCGGGGGAAGGGGTACCAAGAGACCCAGTACTTC
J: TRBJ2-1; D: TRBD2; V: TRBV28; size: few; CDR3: CASSLWTSGSNEQFF; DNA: TGTGCCAGCAGTTTATGGACTAGCGGGAGTAATGAGCAGTTCTTC
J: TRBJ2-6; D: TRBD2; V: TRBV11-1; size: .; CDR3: CASSLVGLAGPGANVLTF; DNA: TGTGCCAGCAGCTTGGTGGGACTAGCGGGACCTGGGGCCAACGTCCTGACTTTC
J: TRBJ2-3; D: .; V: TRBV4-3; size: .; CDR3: CASSQVWTGGTDTQYF; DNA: TGCGCCAGCAGCCAAGTTTGGACGGGAGGCACAGATACGCAGTATTTT
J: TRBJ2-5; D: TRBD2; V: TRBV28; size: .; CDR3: CASGNAGVEETQYF; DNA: TGTGCCAGCGGCAACGCGGGAGTCGAAGAGACCCAGTACTTC
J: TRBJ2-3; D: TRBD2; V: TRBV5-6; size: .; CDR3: CASSLKTSGRVDTQYF; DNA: TGTGCCAGCAGCTTGAAGACTAGCGGGAGGGTTGATACGCAGTATTTT
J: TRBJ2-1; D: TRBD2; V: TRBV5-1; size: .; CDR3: CASSFSGSKGNEQFF; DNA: TGCGCCAGCAGCTTTAGCGGGAGTAAGGGGAATGAGCAGTTCTTC
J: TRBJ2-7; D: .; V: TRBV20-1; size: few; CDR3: CSAEMYYEQYF; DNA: TGCAGTGCTGAGATGTACTACGAGCAGTACTTC
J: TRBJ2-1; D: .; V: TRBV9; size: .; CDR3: CASSLRTDAYNEQFF; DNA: TGTGCCAGCAGCCTCCGGACTGATGCCTACAATGAGCAGTTCTTC
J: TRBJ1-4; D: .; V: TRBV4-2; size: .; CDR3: CASSLGSQGGEKLFF; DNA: TGTGCCAGCAGCCTTGGGTCACAGGGCGGTGAAAAACTGTTTTTT
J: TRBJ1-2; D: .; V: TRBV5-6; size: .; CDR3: CASSFERNYGYTF; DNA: TGTGCCAGCAGCTTCGAGAGAAACTATGGCTACACCTTC
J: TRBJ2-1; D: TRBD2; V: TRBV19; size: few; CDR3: CATTPLAGGGEQFF; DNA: TGTGCCACCACACCCCTAGCGGGAGGCGGTGAGCAGTTCTTC
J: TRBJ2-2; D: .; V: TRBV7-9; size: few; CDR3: CASSTTRDKGFPSGELFF; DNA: TGTGCCAGCAGCACAACCCGGGACAAGGGGTTCCCCTCCGGGGAGCTGTTTTTT
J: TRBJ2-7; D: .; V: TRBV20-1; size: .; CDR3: CSARDTYEQYF; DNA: TGCAGTGCTAGAGACACCTACGAGCAGTACTTC
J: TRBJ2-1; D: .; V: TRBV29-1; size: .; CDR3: CSVVPGANEQFF; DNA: TGCAGCGTTGTCCCGGGAGCCAATGAGCAGTTCTTC
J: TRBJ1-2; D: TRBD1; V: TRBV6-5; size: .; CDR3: CASSYSGTGSSYGYTF; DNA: TGTGCCAGCAGTTACTCTGGGACAGGGAGCAGCTATGGCTACACCTTC
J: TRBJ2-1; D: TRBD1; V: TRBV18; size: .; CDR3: CASSPLGPGQGDNEQFF; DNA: TGTGCCAGCTCACCACTTGGACCGGGACAGGGTGACAATGAGCAGTTCTTC
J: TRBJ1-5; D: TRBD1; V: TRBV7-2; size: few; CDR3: CASSWTGGGNQPQHF; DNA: TGTGCCAGCAGCTGGACAGGGGGCGGCAATCAGCCCCAGCATTTT
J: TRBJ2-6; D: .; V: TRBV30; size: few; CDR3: CAWSAPGDWANVLTF; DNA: TGTGCCTGGAGTGCCCCGGGGGACTGGGCCAACGTCCTGACTTTC
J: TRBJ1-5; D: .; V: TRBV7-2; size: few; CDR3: CASSPYIRGANQPQHF; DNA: TGTGCCAGCAGTCCGTACATCAGGGGCGCGAATCAGCCCCAGCATTTT
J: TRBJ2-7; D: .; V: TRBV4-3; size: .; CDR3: CASSPNLGASYEQYF; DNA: TGCGCCAGCAGCCCGAATTTGGGAGCCTCCTACGAGCAGTACTTC
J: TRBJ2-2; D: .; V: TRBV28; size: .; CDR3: CAIPGPGQNENTGELFF; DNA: TGTGCCATCCCTGGCCCAGGGCAGAACGAAAACACCGGGGAGCTGTTTTTT
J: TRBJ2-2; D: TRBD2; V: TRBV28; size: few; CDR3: CASSLSAGERMAGELFF; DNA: TGTGCCAGCAGTTTATCAGCGGGAGAAAGAATGGCCGGGGAGCTGTTTTTT
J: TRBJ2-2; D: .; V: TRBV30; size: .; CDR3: CAWRIGGADAGELFF; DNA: TGTGCCTGGAGGATAGGAGGCGCGGACGCCGGGGAGCTGTTTTTT
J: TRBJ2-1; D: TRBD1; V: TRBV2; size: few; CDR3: CASTPGQGNNEQFF; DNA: TGTGCCAGCACTCCGGGACAGGGGAACAATGAGCAGTTCTTC
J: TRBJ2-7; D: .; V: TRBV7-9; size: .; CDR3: CASSSRESYEQYF; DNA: TGTGCCAGCAGCTCCCGGGAATCTTACGAGCAGTACTTC
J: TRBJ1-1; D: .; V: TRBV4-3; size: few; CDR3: CASSQVWAYDTEAFF; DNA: TGCGCCAGCAGCCAAGTGTGGGCGTACGACACTGAAGCTTTCTTT
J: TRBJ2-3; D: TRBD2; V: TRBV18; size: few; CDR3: CASSRPGTSGTSTDTQYF; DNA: TGTGCCAGCTCACGACCGGGGACTAGCGGGACAAGCACAGATACGCAGTATTTT
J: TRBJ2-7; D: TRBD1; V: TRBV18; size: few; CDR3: CASSQGTGRNEQYF; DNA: TGTGCCAGCTCACAAGGGACAGGGCGTAACGAGCAGTACTTC
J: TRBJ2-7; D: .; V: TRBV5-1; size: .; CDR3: CASSLQGYEQYF; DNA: TGCGCCAGCAGCTTGCAGGGCTACGAGCAGTACTTC
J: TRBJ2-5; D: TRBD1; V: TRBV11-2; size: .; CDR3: CASSLARQGQETQYF; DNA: TGTGCCAGCAGCTTAGCCAGACAGGGCCAAGAGACCCAGTACTTC
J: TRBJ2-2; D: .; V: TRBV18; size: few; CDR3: CASSPPGGSGELFF; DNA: TGTGCCAGCTCACCACCAGGAGGGTCCGGGGAGCTGTTTTTT
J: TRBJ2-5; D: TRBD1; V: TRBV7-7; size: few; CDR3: CASSLTGGRETQYF; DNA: TGTGCTAGCAGCCTCACAGGGGGACGAGAGACCCAGTACTTC